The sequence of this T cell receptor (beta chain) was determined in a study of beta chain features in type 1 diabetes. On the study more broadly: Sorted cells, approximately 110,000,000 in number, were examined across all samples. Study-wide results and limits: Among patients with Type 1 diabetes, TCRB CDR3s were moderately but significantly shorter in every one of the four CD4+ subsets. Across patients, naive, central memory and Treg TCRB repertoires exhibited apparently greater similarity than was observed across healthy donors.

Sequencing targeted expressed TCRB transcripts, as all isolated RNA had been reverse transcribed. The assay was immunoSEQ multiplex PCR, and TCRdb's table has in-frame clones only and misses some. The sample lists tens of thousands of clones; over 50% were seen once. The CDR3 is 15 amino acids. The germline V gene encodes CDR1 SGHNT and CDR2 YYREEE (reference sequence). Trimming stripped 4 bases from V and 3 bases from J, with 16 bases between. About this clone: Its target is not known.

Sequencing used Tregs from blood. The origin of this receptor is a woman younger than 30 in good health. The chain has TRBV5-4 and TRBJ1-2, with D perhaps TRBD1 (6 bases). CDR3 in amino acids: CASSPSAGADYGYTF. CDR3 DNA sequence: TGTGCCAGCAGCCCGTCCGCAGGGGCGGACTATGGCTACACCTTC.